One sample yielded the 8 T cell receptor beta chains listed below, sequenced in a study of T cell repertoires in cytomegalovirus infection (dated by TCRdb to between 2017 and 2020). Instrument on record: Illumina HiSeq 1500. TCRdb ran its own pipeline on the public reads, namely fastp trimming at Q25 and MiXCR clone calling, and kept in-frame beta chains. Each record represents a unique CDR3 protein, reported with the most common genes and DNA among its rows. The sample table holds a few hundred thousand distinct CDR3 sequences, of which almost 30% were seen once. The ten largest clones add up to around 19% of the sample. For these receptors, no antigen is known. The treatment or condition label, read with the paper, signifies: in vitro stimulation with specific CMV peptide epitopes to enrich CMV-specific T cells. This specimen was cultured PBMCs, taken from culture after CMV antigen stimulation. These receptors were collected from a human donor in good health (CMV status not recorded). Some clones in this sample may be carry-over from other donors' samples.

The count of this clonotype is one. The rearrangement uses TRBV19 and TRBJ2-7, with D tentatively TRBD2 (5 bases). The CDR3 covers 13 residues. V was clipped by 4 bases and J by 6 bases, with 13 bases between them. CDR1 LNHDA and CDR2 SQIVND come from the germline V gene (reference sequence). Here the CDR3 reads CASSSVRAGEQYF. For the CDR3, the DNA is TGTGCCAGTAGTAGTGTGCGGGCGGGCGAGCAGTACTTC.

The genes are TRBV12-3 or TRBV12-4 and TRBJ1-5; D ambiguous. This CDR3 is 14 amino acids long. V was pared by 2 bases and J by 2 bases, with 7 bases between. CDR3 DNA: TGTGCCAGCAGTTTAATGAGAGGCAATCAGCCCCAGCATTTT. Its translation: CASSLMRGNQPQHF.

The genes are TRBV5-1 and TRBJ2-6; weak D call: TRBD1 (6 bases). V was shortened by 4 bases and J by 2 bases, with 10 bases between the two germline ends. The CDR3 extends over 15 amino acids. From germline, CDR1 is SGHRS and CDR2 YFSETQ. CDR3 in amino acids: CASSRGGPGANVLTF. The CDR3 DNA reads as TGCGCCAGCAGCCGAGGGGGTCCTGGGGCCAACGTCCTGACTTTC.

The CDR3 protein is CASRLRQGGHTGELFF. In nucleotides, the CDR3 is TGTGCCAGCAGACTCCGACAGGGCGGGCACACCGGGGAGCTGTTTTTT. V is TRBV14 and J is TRBJ2-2, with TRBD1 identical over 7 bases. Germline-derived CDR1 and CDR2 are SGHDN and FVKESK. The CDR3 is made up of 16 amino acids. With V trimmed by 6 bases and J by 3 bases, 10 bases remained unmatched.

There are a few counts of this clonotype. This chain uses TRBV5-4 with TRBJ2-1; 8 bases align to TRBD2. The CDR3 has 16 amino acids. V lost 10 bases and J lost 0; bases outside the gene matches: 12. The germline gives CDR1 SGHNT, CDR2 YYREEE (reference sequence). DNA for the CDR3: TGTGCCGCTCGGGGGGGGGGCGCGGGCTCCTACAATGAGCAGTTCTTC. Translating it yields CAARGGGAGSYNEQFF.

This clonotype was detected a few times. The DNA of the CDR3 is TGTGCCAGCAGCTTAGAGCCAGGGCACGGCTACACCTTC. Amino acid sequence: CASSLEPGHGYTF. V gene TRBV11-2 combines with J gene TRBJ1-2; a weak D match, TRBD1 (5 bases). CDR3 length: 13 amino acids. The germline CDR1 and CDR2 sequences are SGHAT and FQNNGV. Trimming pared 0 bases from V and 8 bases from J, leaving 10 bases between.

The chain is built from TRBV12-3 or TRBV12-4 and TRBJ1-5, with D possibly matching TRBD1 (6 bases). With 2 bases removed from V and 5 bases from J, the gap between germline ends came to 16 bases. This CDR3 comprises 16 residues. CDR3 in amino acids: CASSLWPGTLDQPQHF. DNA of the CDR3: TGTGCCAGCAGTTTATGGCCCGGGACACTTGATCAGCCCCAGCATTTT.

This clonotype turned up a few times. This CDR3 reads CASSLRGLPNTEAFF. In DNA, the CDR3 is TGTGCCAGCAGTTTAAGGGGACTCCCGAACACTGAAGCTTTCTTT. The J gene is TRBJ1-1, the V gene TRBV27; a weak D match, TRBD1 (5 bases). Germline V gene sequence: CDR1 MNHEY, CDR2 SMNVEV (reference sequence). V was clipped by 2 bases and J by 1 base, with 11 bases between them. CDR3 size: 15 residues.